A single sample is the source of the 30 T cell receptor beta chains below, sequenced in a study of blood T cell repertoires in COVID-19. Here immunoSEQ multiplex PCR was the method, and the copy in TCRdb shows in-frame clones only, minus some. The table shows tens of thousands of clones, with around 65% occurring only once. Sequenced input: peripheral blood. The source of these receptors is a woman aged 70-85 years with acute or convalescent COVID-19.

V usage is TRBV10-3 and J usage is TRBJ2-6, with 8 nucleotides matching TRBD1. The CDR3 covers 16 residues. V dropped 2 bases and J dropped 4; count of bases not matched to a gene: 4. Germline V gene sequence: CDR1 ENHRY, CDR2 SYGVKD. The CDR3 region is CAISETGGRGANVLTF. CDR3 nucleotides: TGTGCCATCAGTGAGACAGGGGGTCGCGGGGCCAACGTCCTGACTTTC.

The rearrangement uses TRBV5-1 and TRBJ1-1; 9 bases map to TRBD1. Looked up from germline, CDR1 is SGHRS and CDR2 is YFSETQ. The J segment lost 5 bases and the V segment lost 1 base, leaving 3 bases of the junction unmatched. The CDR3 length is 14 residues. CDR3 sequence (DNA): TGCGCCAGCAGCTTGACAGGGGGCCGTACTGAAGCTTTCTTT. Protein sequence: CASSLTGGRTEAFF.

This chain joins TRBV28 and TRBJ2-3; D remains unclear. Germline CDR1 reads MDHEN; CDR2 reads SYDVKM. There are 15 residues in the CDR3. The germline V and J ends were trimmed by 5 bases and 0 bases, with 12 bases remaining between them. The CDR3 coding sequence is TGTGCCAGCAGTCCCTCCCCCCCTAGCACAGATACGCAGTATTTT. Amino acids: CASSPSPPSTDTQYF.

The chain uses TRBV7-2 and TRBJ2-2; TRBD2 aligns across 12 bases. The CDR3 totals 18 residues. J was trimmed by 4 bases and V by 4 bases; bases with no gene match: 10. From germline, CDR1 is SGHTA and CDR2 FQGNSA. Here the CDR3 DNA reads TGTGCCAGCAGCTCCCCTAGCGGGAGGGCCTGGGGCACCGGGGAGCTGTTTTTT. Protein: CASSSPSGRAWGTGELFF.

The chain uses TRBV2 and TRBJ2-1, with 7 bases matching TRBD2. Trimming removed 0 bases from V and 2 bases from J; junction bases left unmatched: 4. In germline, CDR1 is SNHLY, CDR2 FYNNEI. The CDR3 is made up of 16 amino acids. CDR3 DNA: TGTGCCAGCAGTGAAGCCAGCGGGGATACCTACAATGAGCAGTTCTTC. Its protein is CASSEASGDTYNEQFF.

The chain carries TRBV12-3 or TRBV12-4 and TRBJ2-7, with D perhaps matching TRBD1 (6 bases). This CDR3 is built from 12 residues. V was pared by 4 bases and J by 5 bases, with 9 bases between. CDR3 sequence reads: CASSYWGHEQYF. In nucleotides, the CDR3 is TGTGCCAGCAGTTATTGGGGGCACGAGCAGTACTTC.

The genes are TRBV5-1 and TRBJ2-7; a weak D match, TRBD2 (5 bases). The V gene lost 4 bases and the J gene lost 5 bases, with 13 bases spanning the gap. The germline V gene has CDR1 SGHRS and CDR2 YFSETQ. The CDR3 is 13 amino acids. In DNA form, the CDR3 reads TGCGCCAGCAGCCGGGAACTACACGACGAGCAGTACTTC. Translation gives CASSRELHDEQYF.

This clone was seen a single time. The chain combines TRBV10-3 with TRBJ1-2, with 7 bases lining up with TRBD1. This CDR3 spans 14 amino acids. The V gene's germline CDR1 is ENHRY and CDR2 SYGVKD. V gave up 4 bases and J gave up 4 bases; unmatched junction bases: 6. This CDR3 reads CAISAGTVSYGYTF. The CDR3 coding sequence is TGTGCCATCAGTGCCGGGACAGTATCCTATGGCTACACCTTC.

The table lists this clone with a few counts. The chain carries TRBV5-4 and TRBJ2-7, with a weak D call TRBD1 (6 bases). The CDR3 consists of 12 residues. CDR1 and CDR2 (germline): SGHNT, YYREEE (reference sequence). Trimming left V 2 bases short and J 6 bases short, with 9 bases between. The CDR3, as DNA: TGTGCCAGCAGCTTCCAGGGGCGCGAGCAGTACTTC. It encodes CASSFQGREQYF.

This clone was counted many times. The CDR3 sequence: CASSQVGRQGRDEQFF. DNA for the CDR3: TGCGCCAGCAGCCAAGTAGGCCGACAGGGGAGGGATGAGCAGTTCTTC. The V and J genes are TRBV4-1 and TRBJ2-1; tentative D call: TRBD1 (8 bases). Germline V gene lookup returns CDR1 MGHRA and CDR2 YSYEKL. V lost 1 base and J 8 bases, leaving 18 bases between the germline ends. This CDR3 has 16 residues.

V is TRBV5-6 and J is TRBJ1-2, with no clear D. The CDR3 runs to 14 residues. With 0 bases removed from V and 5 bases from J, the gap between germline ends came to 11 bases. Looked up from germline, CDR1 is SGHDT and CDR2 is YYEEEE. The CDR3 spells CASSLVGSGYGYTF. In nucleotides, the CDR3 is TGTGCCAGCAGCTTGGTAGGCTCAGGATATGGCTACACCTTC. Filled out from reference TRBV5-6 and TRBJ1-2, the complete variable domain reads DAGVTQSPTHLIKTRGQQVTLRCSPKSGHDTVSWYQQALGQGPQFIFQYYEEEERQRGNFPDRFSGHQFPNYSSELNVNALLLGDSALYLCASSLVGSGYGYTFGSGTRLTVV.

The V and J genes are TRBV7-3 and TRBJ2-1, with 11 bases matching TRBD2. The germline CDR1 and CDR2 sequences are SGHTA and FQGTGA. The CDR3 runs 20 residues. Losses at the gene ends were 5 bases for V and 1 base for J; bases not matched to a gene: 16. The CDR3 DNA follows: TGTGCCAGCAGCGAACTGGCAATAGCGGGAGGGCCGTTTTCCTACAATGAGCAGTTCTTC. Residues: CASSELAIAGGPFSYNEQFF.

This clone showed up many times. The V call is TRBV29-1, the J call TRBJ2-2; D is unclear. Germline CDR1 SQVTM, CDR2 ANQGSEA. This CDR3 comprises 10 residues. Trimming left V 6 bases short and J 4 bases short, with 3 bases between. CDR3 sequence (DNA): TGCAGCGTCCTCACCGGGGAGCTGTTTTTT. This codes for CSVLTGELFF.

This chain's CDR3 is CASSQEWTGNYEQYF. CDR3 DNA: TGTGCCAGCAGCCAAGAATGGACAGGGAACTACGAGCAGTACTTC. The V and J genes are TRBV4-2 and TRBJ2-7; 8 bases map to TRBD1. Germline CDR1 reads LGHNA; CDR2 reads YNFKEQ. V lost 0 bases to trimming and J lost 3 bases; unmatched junction nucleotides: 4. CDR3 length: 15 amino acids.

The chain couples TRBV6-5 to TRBJ2-7, with D maybe TRBD2 (5 bases). Germline assignment: CDR1 MNHEY and CDR2 SVGAGI. The CDR3 is 14 amino acids. V lost 4 bases to trimming and J lost 3 bases, with 13 bases between them. The CDR3 coding sequence is TGTGCCAGCAGTTCCACCGGAGGTGGCTACGAGCAGTACTTC. Its protein product is CASSSTGGGYEQYF.

The rearrangement uses TRBV24-1 and TRBJ2-5, with no clear D. The CDR3 runs 13 residues. Trimming cost V 5 bases and J 5 bases, with 11 bases left between them. Germline V gene data show CDR1 as KGHDR and CDR2 as SFDVKD. For the CDR3, the DNA is TGTGCCACCAGTGCTACGGTTACGGAGACCCAGTACTTC. Residues: CATSATVTETQYF.

About this clone itself: The sample holds other DNA sequences that translate to the same CDR3. This chain uses TRBV2 with TRBJ1-5; D gene unclear. This CDR3 comprises 12 residues. Germline-derived CDR1 and CDR2 are SNHLY and FYNNEI. Between the trimmed V and J ends, which lost 3 bases and 6 bases, there was a span of 6 bases. For the CDR3, the DNA is TGTGCCAGCAGTGATGAGGTTCAGCCCCAGCATTTT. Encoded protein: CASSDEVQPQHF.

The chain joins TRBV6-5 to TRBJ1-2; 9 bases line up with TRBD1. The CDR3 totals 14 residues. With 6 bases clipped from V and 2 bases from J, the junction kept 4 bases outside the gene matches. Germline V lookup: CDR1 MNHEY, CDR2 SVGAGI. Here the CDR3 reads CASRPGTGNYGYTF. Here the CDR3 DNA reads TGTGCCAGCAGACCCGGGACAGGGAACTATGGCTACACCTTC.

The chain combines TRBV10-3 with TRBJ1-1; 8 nucleotides align to TRBD1. This CDR3 contains 13 residues. The V segment lost 7 bases and the J segment 1 base; nucleotides outside the gene matches: 2. The V gene's germline CDR1 is ENHRY and CDR2 SYGVKD. CDR3 sequence (DNA): TGTGCCATCATGGGGACAGGGAACACTGAAGCTTTCTTT. Translation: CAIMGTGNTEAFF.

The rearrangement uses TRBV28 and TRBJ1-4; D unresolved. Trimming took off 7 bases at V and 0 bases at J, with 6 bases between the two ends. CDR1 is MDHEN, CDR2 SYDVKM, per germline. The CDR3 spans 13 residues. The CDR3 bases are TGTGCCAGCACCGGGACAACTAATGAAAAACTGTTTTTT. This gives the protein CASTGTTNEKLFF.

The chain is built from TRBV2 and TRBJ2-3, with 10 bases that match TRBD2. The CDR3 runs 14 residues. Looked up from germline, CDR1 is SNHLY and CDR2 is FYNNEI. J was trimmed by 2 bases and V by 11 bases; bases with no gene match: 7. The CDR3 protein is CACLAGGNTDTQYF. The CDR3 region has the DNA TGTGCCTGCTTAGCGGGGGGAAACACAGATACGCAGTATTTT.

This rearrangement joins TRBV7-8 to TRBJ1-5; D not resolved. Germline V lookup: CDR1 SGHVS, CDR2 FQNEAQ. V lost 5 bases, J lost 6 bases, and 11 bases lay in between. The CDR3 has 13 residues. CDR3 residues: CASSEGSVQPQHF. The CDR3 DNA reads as TGTGCCAGCAGCGAGGGTTCCGTTCAGCCCCAGCATTTT.

J is TRBJ1-1 and V is TRBV28, with D maybe TRBD1 (5 bases). The CDR3 covers 12 residues. Germline-derived CDR1 and CDR2 are MDHEN and SYDVKM. With 7 bases removed from V and 1 base from J, the gap between germline ends came to 7 bases. The CDR3 nucleotides are TGTGCCAGCACGCAGGGGAACACTGAAGCTTTCTTT. Encoded protein: CASTQGNTEAFF.

This clone has just a few counts. The chain employs TRBV27 and TRBJ1-1; the match to TRBD1 covers 10 bases. The V and J ends lost 1 base and 0 bases, in that order; junction bases with no gene match: 20. Germline-derived CDR1 and CDR2 are MNHEY and SMNVEV (reference sequence). CDR3 length equals 22 residues. Written as DNA, the CDR3 is TGTGCCAGCAGTTTATACCGCCTCCGGGACAGGGGATCCCTCGGGTTGAACACTGAAGCTTTCTTT. Its protein product is CASSLYRLRDRGSLGLNTEAFF.

This sequence joins TRBV6-5 and TRBJ2-1; D might be TRBD1 (5 bases). The CDR3 consists of 14 residues. Trimming removed 7 bases from V and 6 bases from J, with 16 bases in between. Per germline, CDR1 MNHEY and CDR2 SVGAGI. CDR3 DNA sequence: TGTGCCAGCAAAGTTAAAGGGGCCCTCAATGAGCAGTTCTTC. It encodes CASKVKGALNEQFF.

This clone was recorded a few times. This rearrangement joins TRBV5-1 to TRBJ2-2; 10 nucleotides line up with TRBD1. With V trimmed by 3 bases and J by 6 bases, 14 bases remained unmatched. This CDR3 has 18 residues. CDR1 and CDR2 from the germline V gene are SGHRS and YFSETQ. Written as DNA, the CDR3 is TGCGCCAGCAGCTCAGAAGATTGGACAGGGGGTAGGCCCGGGGAGCTGTTTTTT. It codes for CASSSEDWTGGRPGELFF.

The rearrangement joins TRBV19 to TRBJ2-3; D is possibly TRBD1 (5 bases). The CDR3 is 14 residues long. Germline values: CDR1 LNHDA, CDR2 SQIVND (reference sequence). The ends were cut back, 7 bases at V and 5 bases at J, with 16 bases in the middle. Written as DNA, the CDR3 is TGTGCCAGTATGGGGCTGGAAGGTGGAGATACGCAGTATTTT. It codes for CASMGLEGGDTQYF. The variable domain in full, completed from reference TRBV19 and TRBJ2-3, reads DGGITQSPKYLFRKEGQNVTLSCEQNLNHDAMYWYRQDPGQGLRLIYYSQIVNDFQKGDIAEGYSVSREKKESFPLTVTSAQKNPTAFYLCASMGLEGGDTQYFGPGTRLTVL.

The V gene is TRBV5-6, the J gene TRBJ2-1; D is unresolved. With 4 bases removed from V and 7 bases from J, the gap between germline ends came to 18 bases. CDR3 length: 15 amino acids. Germline values: CDR1 SGHDT, CDR2 YYEEEE. The CDR3 DNA follows: TGTGCCAGCAGCCCAGAGGCAGTAGTAAGGAATGAGCAGTTCTTC. Translated, it gives CASSPEAVVRNEQFF.

Comment on this clone: The same CDR3 also results from other DNA sequences found in this sample. The chain combines TRBV28 with TRBJ1-2; 9 nucleotides match TRBD1. The CDR3 has 14 residues. The V gene's germline CDR1 is MDHEN and CDR2 SYDVKM. Trimming took 2 bases from V and 2 from J; bases not matched to a gene: 0. In DNA, the CDR3 is TGTGCCAGCAGTTTAGGACAGGGGAACTATGGCTACACCTTC. Translated, it gives CASSLGQGNYGYTF.

The V and J genes are TRBV6-1 and TRBJ1-1; tentative D call: TRBD1 (5 bases). Germline V lookup: CDR1 MNHNS, CDR2 SASEGT. Trimming stripped 2 bases from V and 0 bases from J, with 16 bases between. The CDR3 is made up of 17 amino acids. The CDR3 reads CASSEKGRLQLNTEAFF. CDR3 DNA sequence: TGTGCCAGCAGTGAAAAGGGGAGGTTGCAGCTGAACACTGAAGCTTTCTTT.